The rows below give T cell receptor beta chains drawn from one sample of a study of response to subunit inactivated influenza vaccine. Using its own MiXCR run on the RT-PCR reads, TCRdb lists one record per CDR3 protein. This sample has about 800,000 distinct CDR3 sequences, with 20% to 25% found just once. Specimen: PBMCs from blood, collected 4 to 6 days after vaccination. The receptor set was obtained from a man in his fifties or sixties who received an inactivated influenza vaccine. Both conserved end residues are part of each CDR3. A D gene is named only where the DNA matches it firmly.

J gene	D gene	V gene	CDR3 protein	CDR3 DNA
TRBJ2-5	TRBD2	TRBV5-1	CASSSTGTSGSETQYF	TGCGCCAGCAGCTCAACCGGGACTAGCGGGAGTGAGACCCAGTACTTC
TRBJ1-5	TRBD1	TRBV6-2/TRBV6-3	CASSSTGGRTAQHF	TGTGCCAGCAGTTCGACAGGGGGGAGGACTGCCCAGCATTTT
TRBJ1-5	TRBD1	TRBV19	CASSISPGTGIHQPQHF	TGTGCCAGTAGTATATCCCCCGGGACAGGGATCCATCAGCCCCAGCATTTT
TRBJ2-7	-	TRBV14	CASSTDGTAYEQYF	TGTGCCAGCAGCACGGATGGGACGGCCTACGAGCAGTACTTC
TRBJ1-2	TRBD1	TRBV3-1	CASSQQDRLQGGYTF	TGTGCCAGCAGCCAGCAGGACAGGCTACAGGGTGGCTACACCTTC
TRBJ2-7	TRBD1	TRBV7-2	CASSPEDRPGREQYF	TGTGCCAGCAGCCCAGAGGACAGGCCAGGGAGAGAGCAGTACTTC
TRBJ2-1	-	TRBV7-2	CASSLVEPYNEQFF	TGTGCCAGCAGCTTGGTTGAGCCCTACAATGAGCAGTTCTTC
TRBJ2-3	-	TRBV10-3	CAVGRYTDTQYF	TGTGCCGTAGGGAGATACACAGATACGCAGTATTTT
TRBJ2-3	TRBD2	TRBV20-1	CSARDLRAGGPPDTQYF	TGCAGTGCTAGAGATCTACGGGCGGGGGGGCCCCCAGATACGCAGTATTTT
TRBJ1-2	TRBD1	TRBV20-1	CSAKETGGDRGYGYTF	TGCAGTGCTAAAGAAACAGGGGGCGATCGGGGCTATGGCTACACCTTC
TRBJ2-7	-	TRBV6-5	CASSSTKLGNHYEQYF	TGTGCCAGCAGTTCGACCAAGCTGGGGAACCACTACGAGCAGTACTTC